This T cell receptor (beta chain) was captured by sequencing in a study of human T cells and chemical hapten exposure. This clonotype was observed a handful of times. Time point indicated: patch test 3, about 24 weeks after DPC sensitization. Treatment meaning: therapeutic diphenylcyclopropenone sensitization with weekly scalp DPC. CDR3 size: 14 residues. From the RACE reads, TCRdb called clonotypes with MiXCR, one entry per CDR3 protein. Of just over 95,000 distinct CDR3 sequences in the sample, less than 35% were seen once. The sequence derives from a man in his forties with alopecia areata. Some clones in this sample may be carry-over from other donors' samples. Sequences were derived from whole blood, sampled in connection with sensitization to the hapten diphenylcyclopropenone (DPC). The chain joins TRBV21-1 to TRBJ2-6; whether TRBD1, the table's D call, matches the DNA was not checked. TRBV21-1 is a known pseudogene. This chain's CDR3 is CAHNGGTGANVLTF. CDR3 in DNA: TGTGCTCACAACGGGGGAACTGGGGCCAACGTCCTGACTTTC.